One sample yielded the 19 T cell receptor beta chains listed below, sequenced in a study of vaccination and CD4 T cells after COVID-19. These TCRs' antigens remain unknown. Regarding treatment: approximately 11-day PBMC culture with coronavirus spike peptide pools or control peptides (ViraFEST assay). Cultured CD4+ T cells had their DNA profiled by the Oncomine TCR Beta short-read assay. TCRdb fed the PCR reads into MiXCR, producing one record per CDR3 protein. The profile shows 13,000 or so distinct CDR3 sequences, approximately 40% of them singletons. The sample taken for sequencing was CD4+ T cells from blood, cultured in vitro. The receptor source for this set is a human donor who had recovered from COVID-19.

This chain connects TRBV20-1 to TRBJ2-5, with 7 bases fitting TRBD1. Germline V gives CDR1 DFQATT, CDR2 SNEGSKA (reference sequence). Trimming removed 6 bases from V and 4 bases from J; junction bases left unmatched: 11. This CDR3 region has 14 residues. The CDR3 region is CSAQRGGRGETQYF. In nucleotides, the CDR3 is TGCAGTGCCCAAAGAGGGGGCAGAGGAGAGACCCAGTACTTC.

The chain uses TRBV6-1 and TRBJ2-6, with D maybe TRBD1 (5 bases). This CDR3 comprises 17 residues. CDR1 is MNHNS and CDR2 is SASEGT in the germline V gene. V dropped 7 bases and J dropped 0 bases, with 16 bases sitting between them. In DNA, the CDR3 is TGTGCCAGCACCGCGGACAAAGGCTTCTCTGGGGCCAACGTCCTGACTTTC. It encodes CASTADKGFSGANVLTF.

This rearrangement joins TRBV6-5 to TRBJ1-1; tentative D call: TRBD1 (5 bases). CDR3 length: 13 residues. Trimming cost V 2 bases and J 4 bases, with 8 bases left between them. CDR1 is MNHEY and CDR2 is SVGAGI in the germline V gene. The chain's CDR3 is CASSYSGGTEAFF. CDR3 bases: TGTGCCAGCAGTTACAGCGGGGGCACTGAAGCTTTCTTT.

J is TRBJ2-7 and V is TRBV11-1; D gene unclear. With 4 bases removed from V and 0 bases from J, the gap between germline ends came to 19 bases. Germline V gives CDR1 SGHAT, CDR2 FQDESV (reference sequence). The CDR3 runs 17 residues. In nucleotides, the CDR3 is TGTGCCAGCAGCTCCCCCAATTGGGCGATAGGCTCCTACGAGCAGTACTTC. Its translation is CASSSPNWAIGSYEQYF.

The CDR3 DNA reads as TGTGCCAGCAGCGTAGTCCGGGGGGAGCTGTTTTTT. Residues: CASSVVRGELFF. The chain couples TRBV9 to TRBJ2-2; no clear D. Trimming took off 0 bases at V and 8 bases at J, with 5 bases between the two ends. The CDR3 is 12 amino acids. Germline CDR1 is SGDLS and CDR2 is YYNGEE.

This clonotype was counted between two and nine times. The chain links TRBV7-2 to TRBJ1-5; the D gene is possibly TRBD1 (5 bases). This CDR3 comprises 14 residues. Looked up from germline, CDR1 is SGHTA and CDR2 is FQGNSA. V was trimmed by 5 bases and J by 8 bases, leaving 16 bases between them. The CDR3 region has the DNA TGTGCCAGCAGCAGAACAGGTACGGGAGAGCCCCAGCATTTT. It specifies CASSRTGTGEPQHF.

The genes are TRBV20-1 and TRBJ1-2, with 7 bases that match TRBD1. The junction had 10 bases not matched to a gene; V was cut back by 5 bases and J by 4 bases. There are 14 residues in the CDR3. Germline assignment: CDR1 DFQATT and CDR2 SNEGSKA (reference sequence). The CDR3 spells CSAVRTGKVYGYTF. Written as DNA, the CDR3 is TGCAGTGCTGTACGGACAGGAAAAGTCTATGGCTACACCTTC.

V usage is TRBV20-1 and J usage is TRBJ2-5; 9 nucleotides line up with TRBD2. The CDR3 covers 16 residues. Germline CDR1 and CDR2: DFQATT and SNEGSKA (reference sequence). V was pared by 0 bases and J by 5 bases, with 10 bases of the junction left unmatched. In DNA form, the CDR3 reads TGCAGTGCTAGAGATCCCGGCGGGGGGGCCATGGAGACCCAGTACTTC. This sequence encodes CSARDPGGGAMETQYF.

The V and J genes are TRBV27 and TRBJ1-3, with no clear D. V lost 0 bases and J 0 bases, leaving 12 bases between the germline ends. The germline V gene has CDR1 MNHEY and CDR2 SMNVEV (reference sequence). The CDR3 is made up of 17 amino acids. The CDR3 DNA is TGTGCCAGCAGTTTATCGGGCAGTATCCGCTCTGGAAACACCATATATTTT. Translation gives CASSLSGSIRSGNTIYF.

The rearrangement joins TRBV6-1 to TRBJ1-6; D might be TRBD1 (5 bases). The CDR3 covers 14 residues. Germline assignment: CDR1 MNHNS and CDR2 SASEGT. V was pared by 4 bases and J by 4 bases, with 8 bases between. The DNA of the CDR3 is TGTGCCAGCAGTGCGGGGCCTTATAATTCACCCCTCCACTTT. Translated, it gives CASSAGPYNSPLHF.

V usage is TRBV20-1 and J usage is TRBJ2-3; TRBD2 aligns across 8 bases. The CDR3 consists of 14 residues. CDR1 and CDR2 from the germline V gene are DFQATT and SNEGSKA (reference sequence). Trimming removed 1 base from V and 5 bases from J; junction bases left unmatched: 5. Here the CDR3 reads CSARAGGPVDTQYF. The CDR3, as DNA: TGCAGTGCTAGAGCGGGGGGGCCAGTAGATACGCAGTATTTT.

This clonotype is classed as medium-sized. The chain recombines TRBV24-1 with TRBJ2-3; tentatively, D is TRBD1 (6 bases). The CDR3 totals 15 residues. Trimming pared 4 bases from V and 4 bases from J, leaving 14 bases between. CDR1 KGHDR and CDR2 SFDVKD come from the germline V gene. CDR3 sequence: CATSDSASGADTQYF. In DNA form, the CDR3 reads TGTGCCACCAGTGACTCTGCCTCAGGGGCAGATACGCAGTATTTT.

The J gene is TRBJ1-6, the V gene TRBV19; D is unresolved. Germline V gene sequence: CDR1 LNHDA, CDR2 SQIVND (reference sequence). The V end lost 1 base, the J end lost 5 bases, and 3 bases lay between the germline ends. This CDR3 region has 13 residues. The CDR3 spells CASSIADNSPLHF. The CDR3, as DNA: TGTGCCAGTAGTATAGCGGATAATTCACCCCTCCACTTT.

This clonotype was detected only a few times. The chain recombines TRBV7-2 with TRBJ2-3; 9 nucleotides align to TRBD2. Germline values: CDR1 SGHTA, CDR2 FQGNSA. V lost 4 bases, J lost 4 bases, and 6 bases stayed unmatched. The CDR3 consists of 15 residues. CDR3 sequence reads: CASSSIAGESDTQYF. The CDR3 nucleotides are TGTGCCAGCAGCTCGATAGCGGGGGAGTCAGATACGCAGTATTTT.

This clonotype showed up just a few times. The DNA for the CDR3 is TGTGCCAGTAGTTCAGCCCTCGGTCAGAGCTCTGGAAACACCATATATTTT. Its protein product is CASSSALGQSSGNTIYF. V gene TRBV19 combines with J gene TRBJ1-3; D call uncertain. V was cut by 5 bases and J by 0 bases, with 17 bases left in between. Germline CDR1 and CDR2: LNHDA and SQIVND (reference sequence). The length of the CDR3 is 17 residues.

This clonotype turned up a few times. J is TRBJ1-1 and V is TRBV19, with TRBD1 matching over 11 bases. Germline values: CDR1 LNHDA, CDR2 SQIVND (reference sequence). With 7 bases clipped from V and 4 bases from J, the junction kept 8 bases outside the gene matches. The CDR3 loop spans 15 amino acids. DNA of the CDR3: TGTGCCAGTAACCCGGGACAGGGGGTCTTCACTGAAGCTTTCTTT. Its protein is CASNPGQGVFTEAFF. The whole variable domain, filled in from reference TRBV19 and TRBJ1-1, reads DGGITQSPKYLFRKEGQNVTLSCEQNLNHDAMYWYRQDPGQGLRLIYYSQIVNDFQKGDIAEGYSVSREKKESFPLTVTSAQKNPTAFYLCASNPGQGVFTEAFFGQGTRLTVV.

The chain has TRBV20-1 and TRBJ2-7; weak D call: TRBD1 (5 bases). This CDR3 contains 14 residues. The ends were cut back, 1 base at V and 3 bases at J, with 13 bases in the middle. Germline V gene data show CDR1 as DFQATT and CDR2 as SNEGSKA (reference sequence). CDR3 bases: TGCAGTGCTAGAGGGCAGGAAAGGGGCTACGAGCAGTACTTC. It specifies CSARGQERGYEQYF.

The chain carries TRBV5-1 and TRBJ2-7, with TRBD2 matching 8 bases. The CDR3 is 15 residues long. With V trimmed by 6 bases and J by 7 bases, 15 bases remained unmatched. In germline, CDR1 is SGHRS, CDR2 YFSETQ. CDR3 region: CASIPLPSSGGEQYF. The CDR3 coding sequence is TGCGCCAGCATCCCCCTCCCTTCCTCGGGGGGGGAGCAGTACTTC.

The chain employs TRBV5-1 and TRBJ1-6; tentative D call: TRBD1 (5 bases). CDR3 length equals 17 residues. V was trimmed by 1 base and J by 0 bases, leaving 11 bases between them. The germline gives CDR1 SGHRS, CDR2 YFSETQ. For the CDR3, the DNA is TGCGCCAGCAGCTTGTCCGGGACGAGCTCCTATAATTCACCCCTCCACTTT. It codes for CASSLSGTSSYNSPLHF.